The sequence of this T cell receptor beta chain was determined in a study of T-cell memory formation after mild COVID-19. Findings and limits, study-wide: Shrinking CD4+ clones were chiefly CM and EM; CD8+ ones were chiefly EMRA.

Germline V gene lookup returns CDR1 LNHNV and CDR2 YYDKDF (reference sequence). This CDR3 spans 14 amino acids. TCRdb re-analysed the 5' RACE reads in MiXCR, keeping a single row per CDR3 protein. The sample lists about 160,000 distinct CDR3 sequences; 31% were seen once. This clonotype was observed a few times. Its antigen remains unknown. A read error may account for a junction end that differs from germline. This chain uses TRBV15 with TRBJ2-3; D perhaps matches TRBD2 (5 bases). The sequence was obtained from an adult woman who had mild COVID-19 (a few samples of this study predate the infection). Cell type and time point are not known. Sequencing was carried out using PBMCs or a T cell subset sorted from them (not recorded which). CDR3 DNA: TGTGCCACCAGCAGAGTGGGGAGCACCGATACGCAGTATTTT. Its protein is CATSRVGSTDTQYF.